This T cell receptor (beta chain) was sequenced for a study of T-cell memory formation after mild COVID-19. Study summary: The study found TCR clusters largely donor specific.

5'RACE, which relied on constant-segment primers, yielded TCR alpha and TCR beta cDNA libraries carrying sample barcodes and UMIs. TCRdb itself ran the 5' RACE reads through MiXCR, one entry per CDR3 protein. The table has 350,000 to 500,000 distinct CDR3 sequences, under 20% seen once. In the case of this clonotype: The antigen is not known.

Points from the study as a whole: CM and EM subsets held most contracting CD4+ clones; EMRA held CD8+ ones. Clones that got smaller from day 15 to 85 had even CD4/CD8, while clones growing later tipped toward CD4+.

The CDR3 is 13 amino acids. The germline CDR1 and CDR2 sequences are LNHNV and YYDKDF (reference sequence). With V trimmed by 5 bases and J by 9 bases, 7 bases remained unmatched. The clonotype comes from a man younger than 35 who had mild COVID-19 (a few samples of this study predate the infection). Cell type and time point are not known. The V gene is TRBV15, the J gene TRBJ2-1, with 7 bases fitting TRBD1. The sequencing sample was made of PBMCs or a T cell subset sorted from them (not recorded which). The CDR3 DNA sequence: TGTGCCACCAGCGACAGGGCGGTCGGTGAGCAGTTCTTC. Amino acids: CATSDRAVGEQFF.